This TCR beta chain was sequenced for a study of cytomegalovirus exposure and HLA in healthy donors. Germline-derived CDR1 and CDR2 are LGHNA and YNFKEQ. CDR3 length equals 14 residues. V lost 1 base to trimming and J lost 5 bases, with 11 bases between them. Study results and caveats: HLA alleles were associated with 17,000 or so TCR beta sequences in a later analysis at 0.05 false discovery rate. For cytomegalovirus status, the classifier reportedly gave diagnoses with high specificity and sensitivity.

PCR primers comprised 60 Vbeta and 13 Jbeta primers. TCRdb keeps only in-frame clones here, not all; method: immunoSEQ multiplex PCR. Seen here are approximately 100,000 clones, 60% to 85% observed once, and the top ten hold around 5.3%. Worth noting for this clone: Its antigen remains unknown.

This sequence was found in a woman between 40 and 50 years old in good health and CMV-seronegative. The rearrangement links TRBV4-2 to TRBJ2-5; D call uncertain. The sample consisted of PBMCs. The CDR3 loop is CASSQGVYGETQYF. CDR3 bases: TGTGCCAGCAGCCAAGGGGTCTACGGGGAGACCCAGTACTTC.